One TCR beta chain is described in this entry. These data come from a study of T-cell reconstitution after alpha-beta-depleted transplantation in children. Unique molecular identifiers tagged the TCRbeta library. A single record per CDR3 protein comes from TCRdb applying MiXCR to the PCR reads. This table holds some 830,000 distinct CDR3 sequences, approximately 15% found once. The CDR3 sequence is 19 residues long. Germline-derived CDR1 and CDR2 are KGHDR and SFDVKD. Deletions cut 5 bases from V and 6 bases from J, with 28 bases between. The sample in question was PBMCs, mostly from graft donor cells, obtained 360 days after TCRalphabeta/CD19-depleted stem cell transplant. This chain connects TRBV24-1 to TRBJ2-1; D perhaps matches TRBD2 (8 bases). The TCR comes from a male patient between 10 and 17 years old who had a stem cell transplant for acute lymphoblastic leukemia, so the T cells may come from the graft donor. The CDR3 DNA is TGTGCCACCAGTGCCAACAGGGGACTAGATCTGGGGTTCGGCAATGAGCAGTTCTTC. This codes for CATSANRGLDLGFGNEQFF.